This T cell receptor (beta chain) was captured by sequencing in a study of T cell changes during pregnancy in multiple sclerosis. Assay used: immunoSEQ multiplex PCR; TCRdb lists only in-frame clones, some missing. The table has some 37,000 clones, over 75% seen once. The receptor was isolated from a female donor with multiple sclerosis, enrolled in a pregnancy study. Sequences were derived from CD4+ T cells from peripheral blood mononuclear cells, sampled before pregnancy.

The CDR3 spells CASSPGLGWPQHF. The CDR3 DNA sequence: TGTGCCAGCAGCCCCGGACTTGGCTGGCCCCAGCATTTT. The V gene is TRBV2, the J gene TRBJ1-5; D remains unclear. This CDR3 has 13 residues. The ends were cut back, 6 bases at V and 9 bases at J, with 15 bases in the middle. Germline V lookup: CDR1 SNHLY, CDR2 FYNNEI.